This TCR beta chain was documented in a study of T cell changes during pregnancy in multiple sclerosis. Repertoires were generated with immunoSEQ multiplex PCR, while TCRdb's copy carries only in-frame clones and drops some. The table records roughly 26,000 clones, 85% to 90% of them present only once. V was pared by 3 bases and J by 3 bases, with 12 bases between. The length of the CDR3 is 15 residues. Germline V gene data show CDR1 as LNHDA and CDR2 as SQIVND (reference sequence). The sample here was CD8+ T cells from peripheral blood mononuclear cells, taken in the second trimester of pregnancy. The V and J genes are TRBV19 and TRBJ2-1; D might be TRBD1 (6 bases). The sequence was obtained from a female donor with multiple sclerosis, enrolled in a pregnancy study. This CDR3 reads CASSMGQGNYNEQFF. The CDR3 region has the DNA TGTGCCAGTAGTATGGGTCAGGGGAACTACAATGAGCAGTTCTTC.